These 16 T cell receptor beta chains originate from one sample sequenced in a study of T-cell reconstitution after alpha-beta-depleted transplantation in children. Molecular barcoding with unique molecular identifiers was used for the TCRbeta library. MiXCR, run by TCRdb on the PCR reads, gives a single entry per CDR3 protein. The data contain around 600,000 distinct CDR3 sequences, roughly 23% of them singletons. The specimen comprised PBMCs, mostly from graft donor cells, sampled 360 days after TCRalphabeta/CD19-depleted stem cell transplant. These receptors came from a boy less than two years old who had a stem cell transplant for acute myeloid leukemia, so the T cells may come from the graft donor.

This clonotype was recorded at least ten times. The chain links TRBV5-1 to TRBJ1-2, with a tentative D call TRBD1 (6 bases). V lost 3 bases and J lost 4, with 10 bases in between. There are 13 residues in the CDR3. Germline loops: CDR1 SGHRS, CDR2 YFSETQ. This chain's CDR3 is CASSSGGSYGYTF. In DNA, the CDR3 is TGCGCCAGCAGCTCCGGGGGCTCCTATGGCTACACCTTC. Variable domain in full (rest from reference TRBV5-1 and TRBJ1-2): KAGVTQTPRYLIKTRGQQVTLSCSPISGHRSVSWYQQTPGQGLQFLFEYFSETQRNKGNFPGRFSGRQFSNSRSEMNVSTLELGDSALYLCASSSGGSYGYTFGSGTRLTVV.

In its sample, this clonotype was seen many times. The V and J genes are TRBV3-1 and TRBJ1-6; D uncertain. This CDR3 is built from 14 residues. Trimming shortened V by 8 bases and J by 0 bases, and 8 bases separated the two germline ends. Per germline, CDR1 LGHDT and CDR2 YNNKEL (reference sequence). CDR3 sequence: CASGSSSYNSPLHF. CDR3 in DNA: TGTGCCAGCGGGTCTAGCTCCTATAATTCACCCCTCCACTTT.

This clonotype has a single count. V usage is TRBV5-6 and J usage is TRBJ1-5, with D possibly matching TRBD1 (5 bases). The CDR3 consists of 15 residues. CDR1 is SGHDT and CDR2 is YYEEEE in the germline V gene. V was clipped by 3 bases and J by 2 bases, with 12 bases between them. This CDR3 is CASSWGGVGNQPQHF. CDR3 nucleotide sequence: TGTGCCAGCAGCTGGGGAGGGGTCGGCAATCAGCCCCAGCATTTT.

The rearrangement uses TRBV27 and TRBJ2-7; 7 positions match TRBD2. Germline lookup yields CDR1 MNHEY and CDR2 SMNVEV (reference sequence). This CDR3 has 15 residues. V dropped 4 bases and J dropped 2; count of bases not matched to a gene: 8. CDR3 coding DNA: TGTGCCAGCAGTTCCTGGACTAGTGGGGCCTACGAGCAGTACTTC. Translation: CASSSWTSGAYEQYF.

This clonotype came up once. This rearrangement joins TRBV27 to TRBJ2-2; 7 positions match TRBD2. CDR1 MNHEY and CDR2 SMNVEV come from the germline V gene (reference sequence). CDR3 length: 12 residues. Trimming removed 7 bases from V and 5 bases from J; junction bases left unmatched: 1. The CDR3 DNA follows: TGTGCCAGCATGCGGGGGACCGGGGAGCTGTTTTTT. It encodes CASMRGTGELFF.

The V gene is TRBV4-1, the J gene TRBJ2-7; D is possibly TRBD1 (5 bases). This CDR3 spans 15 amino acids. The germline V gene encodes CDR1 MGHRA and CDR2 YSYEKL. Trimming stripped 0 bases from V and 4 bases from J, with 13 bases between. CDR3 DNA sequence: TGCGCCAGCAGCCAAGATGCAGGGCCCTATTACGAGCAGTACTTC. It specifies CASSQDAGPYYEQYF.

Only one count was recorded for this clonotype. The chain has TRBV12-3 or TRBV12-4 and TRBJ1-5; possibly TRBD1 for D (5 bases). This CDR3 is 15 amino acids long. V was pared by 6 bases and J by 3 bases, with 15 bases between. The CDR3 reads CASRILGQDNQPQHF. The DNA for the CDR3 is TGTGCCAGCAGAATACTGGGGCAGGACAATCAGCCCCAGCATTTT.

This clonotype was detected a few times. The gene calls are TRBV6-5 and TRBJ2-1; tentatively, D is TRBD1 or TRBD2 (6 bases each). Trimming took off 0 bases at V and 5 bases at J, with 14 bases between the two ends. CDR1 and CDR2 (germline): MNHEY, SVGAGI. This CDR3 has 16 amino acids. The CDR3 loop reads CASSYSSRGGDNEQFF. DNA for the CDR3: TGTGCCAGCAGTTACTCTTCCAGGGGCGGGGACAATGAGCAGTTCTTC.

This clonotype came up many times. The rearrangement links TRBV29-1 to TRBJ2-5; 7 bases are shared with TRBD1. With V trimmed by 6 bases and J by 3 bases, 7 bases remained unmatched. The CDR3 sequence is 13 residues long. Germline CDR1 reads SQVTM; CDR2 reads ANQGSEA. CDR3 in amino acids: CSVEPGTEETQYF. CDR3 sequence (DNA): TGCAGCGTCGAACCCGGGACAGAAGAGACCCAGTACTTC.

The V and J genes are TRBV20-1 and TRBJ2-7, with 10 bases lining up with TRBD2. The CDR3 extends over 15 amino acids. V shed 6 bases, J shed 5 bases, and the junction held 13 bases outside the gene matches. Germline V gives CDR1 DFQATT, CDR2 SNEGSKA (reference sequence). CDR3 sequence: CSAPHPLAGVNEQYV. The DNA for the CDR3 is TGCAGTGCGCCGCATCCTCTAGCGGGGGTTAACGAGCAGTACGTC.

The DNA of the CDR3 is TGTGCCAGCAGCCCGGACTCCGAGCTCTACGAGCAGTACTTC. It codes for CASSPDSELYEQYF. The chain is built from TRBV7-9 and TRBJ2-7; D is perhaps TRBD2 (5 bases). Germline loops: CDR1 SEHNR, CDR2 FQNEAQ (reference sequence). The CDR3 loop spans 14 amino acids. The V gene lost 5 bases and the J gene lost 3 bases, with 14 bases spanning the gap.

There are a few counts of this clonotype. V and J are TRBV27 and TRBJ2-7, with 8 bases identical to TRBD2. Per the germline V gene, CDR1 is MNHEY and CDR2 is SMNVEV (reference sequence). V was pared by 11 bases and J by 1 base, with 7 bases of the junction left unmatched. CDR3 length equals 13 residues. CDR3 coding DNA: TGTGCCGCCGCAGCGGGGGAATCCTACGAGCAGTACTTC. Translation gives CAAAAGESYEQYF.

The chain combines TRBV6-1 with TRBJ2-7; D tentatively reads TRBD1 or TRBD2 (5 bases each). V was cut by 5 bases and J by 4 bases, with 12 bases left in between. From germline, CDR1 is MNHNS and CDR2 SASEGT. This CDR3 region has 13 residues. The CDR3 nucleotides are TGTGCCAGCAGTCAGGGACCCCCATACGAGCAGTACGTC. Its translation is CASSQGPPYEQYV.

The chain employs TRBV6-4 and TRBJ2-7, with D possibly matching TRBD2 (5 bases). V lost 6 bases to trimming and J lost 7 bases, with 22 bases between them. Germline CDR1 and CDR2: MRHNA and SNTAGT. The CDR3 spans 15 residues. The CDR3 loop is CASREDSSYYWEQYF. The CDR3 DNA reads TGTGCCAGCAGAGAGGACTCGTCCTACTACTGGGAGCAGTACTTC.

Written as DNA, the CDR3 is TGTGCCAGCAGCCCCCGTAGGGGCGGTAGTCAGCCCCAGCATTTT. Its translation is CASSPRRGGSQPQHF. This chain uses TRBV7-2 with TRBJ1-5, with D tentatively TRBD1 (5 bases). Between the trimmed V and J ends, which lost 5 bases and 6 bases, there was a span of 17 bases. This CDR3 has 15 amino acids. The V gene's germline CDR1 is SGHTA and CDR2 FQGNSA.

V and J are TRBV5-1 and TRBJ2-2, with D tentatively TRBD1 (6 bases). V shed 3 bases and J shed 3 bases, with 12 bases lying between them. Germline V gene data show CDR1 as SGHRS and CDR2 as YFSETQ. The CDR3 has 15 amino acids. The CDR3 DNA is TGCGCCAGCAGCTGGACAGCGGATCACACCGGGGAGCTGTTTTTT. Protein sequence: CASSWTADHTGELFF.